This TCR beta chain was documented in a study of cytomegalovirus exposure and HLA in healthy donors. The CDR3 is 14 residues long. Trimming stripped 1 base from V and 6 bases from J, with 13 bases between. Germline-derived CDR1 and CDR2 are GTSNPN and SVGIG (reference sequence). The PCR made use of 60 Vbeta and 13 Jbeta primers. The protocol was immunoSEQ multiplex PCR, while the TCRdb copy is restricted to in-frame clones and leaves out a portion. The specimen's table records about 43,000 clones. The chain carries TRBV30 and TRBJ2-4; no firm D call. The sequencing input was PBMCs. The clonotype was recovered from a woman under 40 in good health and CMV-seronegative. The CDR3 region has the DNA TGTGCCTGGAGTGGCGGTATCATACGAAACATTCAGTACTTC. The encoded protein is CAWSGGIIRNIQYF.